The rows below give T cell receptor beta chains drawn from one sample of a study of Ad26.COV2.S vaccination and SARS-CoV-2 variants. Sequenced by immunoSEQ multiplex PCR; TCRdb stores in-frame clones only, minus some. Of some 450,000 clones in the sample, roughly 91% were seen once. The sequencing used peripheral blood, collected in a trial of Ad26.COV2.S vaccine versus placebo. These receptor sequences come from a person between 18 and 59 years old who received the Ad26.COV2.S COVID-19 vaccine or a placebo. The CDR3 runs from the conserved cysteine through the conserved F or W. D genes are given only for firm matches. Some rows have no size entry. The others give once, few or many, or a class for an expanded clone.

j_gene,abundance,v_gene,d_gene,CDR3nt,CDR3aa
TRBJ2-3,NA,TRBV7-9,NA,TGTGCCAGCAGCTTAGCGGCGGGTCCAGATACGCAGTATTTT,CASSLAAGPDTQYF
TRBJ1-1,few,TRBV10-3,NA,TGTGCCATCAGTGAGACACCACAGGGGAACACTGAAGCTTTCTTT,CAISETPQGNTEAFF
TRBJ2-3,NA,TRBV29-1,NA,TGCAGCGTTGAATCCCCTGGGTACGATACGCAGTATTTT,CSVESPGYDTQYF
TRBJ2-1,NA,TRBV9,NA,TGTGCCAGCAGTCCCTTAGCGGACCTCTACAATGAGCAGTTCTTC,CASSPLADLYNEQFF
TRBJ2-3,NA,TRBV18,NA,TGTGCCAGCTCTTATACAGGGTTGGGCACAGATACGCAGTATTTT,CASSYTGLGTDTQYF
TRBJ2-1,NA,TRBV5-1,TRBD1,TGCGCCAGCAGCTGGGGACAGCTTCCTCGGGATGAGCAGTTCTTC,CASSWGQLPRDEQFF
TRBJ2-7,few,TRBV27,NA,TGTGCCAGCAGTGTACAGGGTATCTCTAACCCGCAGTACTTC,CASSVQGISNPQYF
TRBJ2-1,NA,TRBV10-3,TRBD2,TGTGCCATCAGTGGGTCGCGACTAGCGGGAGAGGACAATGAGCAGTTCTTC,CAISGSRLAGEDNEQFF
TRBJ1-2,once,TRBV3-1/TRBV3-2,NA,TGTGCCAGCAGCCAAGTGAGAGGGGATGGCTACACCTTC,CASSQVRGDGYTF
TRBJ2-7,NA,TRBV30,NA,TGTGCCTGGAGTGTACATAATAGGGAGCAGTACTTC,CAWSVHNREQYF
TRBJ2-3,once,TRBV7-9,NA,TGTGCCAGCACACCAAGCGGTAGCACAGATACGCAGTATTTT,CASTPSGSTDTQYF
TRBJ2-1,NA,TRBV27,TRBD1,TGTGCCAGCAGCCTCCCCCCAGGGGGCGATGGCAATGAGCAGTTCTTC,CASSLPPGGDGNEQFF
TRBJ1-1,NA,TRBV7-9,NA,TGTGCCAGCAGCACGATACGGGCTGAAGCTTTCTTT,CASSTIRAEAFF
TRBJ2-7,NA,TRBV28,TRBD2,TGTGCCAGCAGTAGGACTAGCGGTATCGAGCAGTACTTC,CASSRTSGIEQYF
TRBJ2-5,NA,TRBV11-2,NA,TGTGCCAGCAGCTTATATTGGGAAGTCGAGTCCCAAGAGACCCAGTACTTC,CASSLYWEVESQETQYF
TRBJ2-5,NA,TRBV5-4,TRBD1,TGTGCCAGCAGCGTAGATTCCAGGGGGCGCGAGACCCAGTACTTC,CASSVDSRGRETQYF
TRBJ2-7,NA,TRBV5-5,NA,TGTGCCAGCAGCTTGGTTGCGGACTCCTCCTACGAGCAGTACTTC,CASSLVADSSYEQYF
TRBJ2-2,NA,TRBV6-1,NA,TGTGCCAGCAGTGAAGAGTCAGGGAGCACCGGGGAGCTGTTTTTT,CASSEESGSTGELFF
TRBJ1-4,NA,TRBV2,TRBD1,TGTGCCAGCAGTGCCGGGACAGGGCTTGAAAAACTGTTTTTT,CASSAGTGLEKLFF
TRBJ2-7,NA,TRBV7-6,NA,TGTGCCAGCAGCCTAAACTACGAGCAGTACTTC,CASSLNYEQYF
TRBJ2-5,few,TRBV4-3,TRBD2,TGCGCCAGCAGCCAAGAGAGGCCGGGAGGGCCGATCGAGACCCAGTACTTC,CASSQERPGGPIETQYF
TRBJ2-3,NA,TRBV18,TRBD1,TGTGCCAGCTCACCACTACGACAGGGGACACTAACTAGCACAGATACGCAGTATTTT,CASSPLRQGTLTSTDTQYF
TRBJ1-1,few,TRBV5-1,NA,TGCGCCAGCAGCTTCAGGGACATGAACACTGAAGCTTTCTTT,CASSFRDMNTEAFF
TRBJ2-4,NA,TRBV6-2/TRBV6-3,NA,TGTGCCAGCAGTCGAAGCGGGCGTGACATTCAGTACTTC,CASSRSGRDIQYF
TRBJ2-7,NA,TRBV6-5,NA,TGTGCCAGCTCGCGGTCCGGAGGGGGGTCCTACGAGCAGTACTTC,CASSRSGGGSYEQYF
TRBJ2-5,NA,TRBV28,NA,TGTGCCAGCAGTTTTCTCGGGGAAAGAGAGACCCAGTACTTC,CASSFLGERETQYF
TRBJ1-6,NA,TRBV5-4,TRBD1,TGTGCCAGCAGCTTTATTGCGGGTGTCCAGGGACAGTCACCCCTCCACTTT,CASSFIAGVQGQSPLHF
TRBJ2-1,NA,TRBV2,TRBD2,TGTGCCAGCAGTCCTCGGACTAGCGGGAGCAAGCAGTTCTTC,CASSPRTSGSKQFF